A single sample is the source of the 6 T cell receptor beta chains below, sequenced in a study of shared clonotypes between healthy human individuals. Only in-frame clones appear in the TCRdb table, and some are missing; sequencing was by immunoSEQ multiplex PCR. This sample yields over 850,000 clones, of which approximately 78% are seen a single time; about 0.52% belongs to the top ten. What was sequenced was memory CD4+ T cells from PBMCs. The subset was: CD45RA-negative fraction. These receptors were obtained from a man aged 18 to 30 in good health. Some clones in this sample may be carry-over from other donors' samples.

This clone was observed a few times. Additional DNA sequences in this sample encode the identical CDR3. This chain connects TRBV28 to TRBJ1-2, with D perhaps TRBD1 (5 bases). Trimming shortened V by 6 bases and J by 3 bases, and 8 bases separated the two germline ends. Germline V gene data show CDR1 as MDHEN and CDR2 as SYDVKM. The length of the CDR3 is 12 residues. The CDR3 spells CASRRGYYGYTF. In nucleotides, the CDR3 is TGTGCCAGCAGGAGGGGATACTATGGCTACACCTTC.

V and J are TRBV2 and TRBJ2-5, with D tentatively TRBD1 or TRBD2 (5 bases each). This CDR3 comprises 14 residues. Trimming took off 7 bases at V and 7 bases at J, with 19 bases between the two ends. Germline V gives CDR1 SNHLY, CDR2 FYNNEI. In nucleotides, the CDR3 is TGTGCCAGCACGTGGGGCAACAGAGAGGGGACCCAGTACTTC. Residues: CASTWGNREGTQYF.

This clone was seen many times. This CDR3 is also generated by other DNA sequences in the sample. This sequence joins TRBV29-1 and TRBJ2-7; D is unclear. V lost 6 bases to trimming and J lost 5 bases, with 11 bases between them. Per germline, CDR1 SQVTM and CDR2 ANQGSEA. There are 11 residues in the CDR3. CDR3 DNA sequence: TGCAGCGTGGCGTCTAGTGACGAGCAGTACTTC. Translated: CSVASSDEQYF.

The V gene is TRBV7-3, the J gene TRBJ2-5; the D is unclear. Trimming shortened V by 2 bases and J by 0 bases, and 4 bases separated the two germline ends. In germline, CDR1 is SGHTA, CDR2 FQGTGA. The CDR3 is made up of 13 amino acids. CDR3 protein: CASSLGNQETQYF. CDR3 coding DNA: TGTGCCAGCAGCTTAGGGAACCAAGAGACCCAGTACTTC.

This clone was detected only once. The CDR3 region is CAPPRVDRPYEQYF. DNA of the CDR3: TGCGCCCCCCCTCGCGTGGACCGACCCTACGAGCAGTACTTC. The V call is TRBV5-1, the J call TRBJ2-7; D remains ambiguous. The CDR3 loop spans 14 amino acids. The germline gives CDR1 SGHRS, CDR2 YFSETQ. The V gene lost 10 bases and the J gene lost 2 bases, with 19 bases spanning the gap. The full variable domain, completed using reference TRBV5-1 and TRBJ2-7, is KAGVTQTPRYLIKTRGQQVTLSCSPISGHRSVSWYQQTPGQGLQFLFEYFSETQRNKGNFPGRFSGRQFSNSRSEMNVSTLELGDSALYLCAPPRVDRPYEQYFGPGTRLTVT.

This clone was seen only a few times. The chain employs TRBV30 and TRBJ2-5, with D possibly being TRBD2 (5 bases). CDR1 is GTSNPN, CDR2 SVGIG, per germline (reference sequence). This CDR3 has 13 residues. Trimming took 1 base from V and 5 from J, leaving 11 bases between them. Here the CDR3 DNA reads TGTGCCTGGAGTGGTGCTAGCTTGGAGACCCAGTACTTC. As protein: CAWSGASLETQYF.